This passage covers 10 T cell receptor beta chains from one sample sequenced in a study of T-cell reconstitution after alpha-beta-depleted transplantation in children. The TCRbeta library was prepared with unique molecular identifiers. Each CDR3 protein gets one entry after TCRdb re-called the PCR reads with MiXCR. The table shows fewer than 550,000 distinct CDR3 sequences, with about 16% occurring only once. The starting material was PBMCs, mostly from graft donor cells, obtained 360 days after TCRalphabeta/CD19-depleted stem cell transplant. The receptors derive from a boy under two years old who had a stem cell transplant for Wiskott-Aldrich syndrome, so the T cells may come from the graft donor.

This clonotype has a handful of counts. The chain couples TRBV6-5 to TRBJ2-1; D is unclear. The CDR3 totals 11 residues. V lost 2 bases to trimming and J lost 6 bases, with 2 bases between them. Germline assignment: CDR1 MNHEY and CDR2 SVGAGI. CDR3 loop: CASSYLNEQFF. CDR3 in DNA: TGTGCCAGCAGTTACCTCAATGAGCAGTTCTTC.

This clonotype was detected a few times. The chain recombines TRBV5-1 with TRBJ2-5; D could derive from TRBD1 or TRBD2 (5 bases each). The CDR3 is made up of 14 amino acids. Germline CDR1 SGHRS, CDR2 YFSETQ. Deletions cut 3 bases from V and 3 bases from J, with 12 bases between. The DNA for the CDR3 is TGCGCCAGCAGCTCCCGGGACCGAAAAGAGACCCAGTACTTC. Amino acids: CASSSRDRKETQYF.

This clonotype was recorded a few times. The chain has TRBV10-3 and TRBJ2-5, with D maybe TRBD2 (6 bases). The CDR3 consists of 11 residues. V shed 10 bases and J shed 5 bases, with 11 bases lying between them. Looked up from germline, CDR1 is ENHRY and CDR2 is SYGVKD. DNA for the CDR3: TGTGCCACCCGGGAGTATGAGACCCAGTACTTC. Its translation: CATREYETQYF.

The chain uses TRBV18 and TRBJ2-1; maybe TRBD1 (5 bases). V lost 3 bases, J lost 8 bases, and 8 bases lay in between. The CDR3 contains 12 residues. Germline assignment: CDR1 KGHSH and CDR2 LQKENI. The CDR3, as DNA: TGTGCCAGCTCACCTACAGGTGATGAGCAGTTCTTC. It specifies CASSPTGDEQFF.

This clonotype turned up a few times. V gene TRBV28 combines with J gene TRBJ2-4, with D tentatively TRBD1 (6 bases). The CDR3 consists of 17 residues. The germline V gene encodes CDR1 MDHEN and CDR2 SYDVKM. The V and J ends lost 1 base and 0 bases respectively, with 13 bases between them. The CDR3 sequence: CASSLLTGQLAKNIQYF. The CDR3 nucleotides are TGTGCCAGCAGTTTATTGACAGGCCAACTAGCCAAAAACATTCAGTACTTC. Complete variable domain (other parts from reference TRBV28 and TRBJ2-4): DVKVTQSSRYLVKRTGEKVFLECVQDMDHENMFWYRQDPGLGLRLIYFSYDVKMKEKGDIPEGYSVSREKKERFSLILESASTNQTSMYLCASSLLTGQLAKNIQYFGAGTRLSVL.

A few counts support this clonotype. The gene calls are TRBV10-3 and TRBJ2-5, with 10 bases lining up with TRBD1. V gave up 6 bases and J gave up 5 bases; unmatched junction bases: 12. CDR3 length: 16 residues. In germline, CDR1 is ENHRY, CDR2 SYGVKD. This CDR3 reads CAISARDRGASETQYF. In DNA form, the CDR3 reads TGTGCCATCAGCGCCCGGGACAGGGGCGCCTCGGAGACCCAGTACTTC.

This clonotype has at least ten counts. This sequence joins TRBV5-1 and TRBJ2-2; D remains ambiguous. This CDR3 has 13 residues. Germline assignment: CDR1 SGHRS and CDR2 YFSETQ. The germline V and J ends were trimmed by 4 bases and 1 base, with 5 bases remaining between them. The CDR3 loop is CASSRQNTGELFF. The DNA for the CDR3 is TGCGCCAGCAGCCGTCAGAACACCGGGGAGCTGTTTTTT. Supplemented by reference TRBV5-1 and TRBJ2-2, the full variable domain reads KAGVTQTPRYLIKTRGQQVTLSCSPISGHRSVSWYQQTPGQGLQFLFEYFSETQRNKGNFPGRFSGRQFSNSRSEMNVSTLELGDSALYLCASSRQNTGELFFGEGSRLTVL.

V gene TRBV11-2 combines with J gene TRBJ1-2; D is perhaps TRBD1 (6 bases). Per germline, CDR1 SGHAT and CDR2 FQNNGV. Trimming removed 10 bases at V and 7 bases at J, with 13 bases between. The CDR3 runs 11 residues. CDR3 sequence: CATGTRGGYTF. DNA of the CDR3: TGTGCCACCGGCACCAGGGGTGGCTACACCTTC.

This clonotype was counted between two and nine times. V gene TRBV12-3 or TRBV12-4 combines with J gene TRBJ2-7, with 8 bases aligning to TRBD2. The CDR3 spans 14 residues. V was pared by 5 bases and J by 1 base, with 4 bases of the junction left unmatched. CDR3: CASSKRLASYEQYF. The CDR3 coding sequence is TGTGCCAGCAGTAAAAGACTAGCGTCCTACGAGCAGTACTTC.

This clonotype came up a few times. The V and J genes are TRBV6-2 or TRBV6-3 and TRBJ2-7; unclear D gene. Looked up from germline, CDR1 is MNHEY and CDR2 is SVGEGT. The CDR3 runs to 14 residues. V was clipped by 5 bases and J by 1 base, with 12 bases between them. The CDR3 here is CASSPWTVSYEQYF. The DNA of the CDR3 is TGTGCCAGCAGTCCGTGGACGGTATCCTACGAGCAGTACTTC.